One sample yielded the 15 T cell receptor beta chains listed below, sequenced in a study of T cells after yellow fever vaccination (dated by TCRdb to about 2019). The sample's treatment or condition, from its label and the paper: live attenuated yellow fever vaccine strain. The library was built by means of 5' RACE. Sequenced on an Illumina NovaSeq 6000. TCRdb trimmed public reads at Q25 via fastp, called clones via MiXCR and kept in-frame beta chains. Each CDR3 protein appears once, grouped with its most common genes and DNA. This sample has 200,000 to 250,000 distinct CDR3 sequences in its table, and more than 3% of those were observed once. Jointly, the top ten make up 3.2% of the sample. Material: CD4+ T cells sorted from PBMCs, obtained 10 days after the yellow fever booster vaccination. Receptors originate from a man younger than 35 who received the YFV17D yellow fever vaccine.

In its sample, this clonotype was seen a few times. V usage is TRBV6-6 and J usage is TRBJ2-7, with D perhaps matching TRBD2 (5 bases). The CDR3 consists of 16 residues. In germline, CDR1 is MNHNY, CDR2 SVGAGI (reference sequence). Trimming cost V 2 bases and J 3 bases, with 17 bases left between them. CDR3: CASSYAGPGLGYEQYV. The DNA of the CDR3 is TGTGCCAGCAGTTACGCCGGCCCAGGACTTGGCTACGAGCAGTACGTC.

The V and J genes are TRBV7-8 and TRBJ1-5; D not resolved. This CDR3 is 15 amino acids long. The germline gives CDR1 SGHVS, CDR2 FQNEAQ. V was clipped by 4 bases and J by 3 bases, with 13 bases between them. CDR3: CASSSRTGNNQPQHF. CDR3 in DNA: TGTGCCAGCAGCTCTCGGACTGGGAACAATCAGCCCCAGCATTTT.

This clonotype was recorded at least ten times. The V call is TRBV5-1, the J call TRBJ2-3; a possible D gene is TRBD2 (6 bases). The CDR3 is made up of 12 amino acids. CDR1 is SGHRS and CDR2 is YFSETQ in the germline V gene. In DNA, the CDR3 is TGCGCTTGGGGTCCGGAGGGAGATACGCAGTATTTT. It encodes CAWGPEGDTQYF. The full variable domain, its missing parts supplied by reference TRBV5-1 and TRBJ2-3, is KAGVTQTPRYLIKTRGQQVTLSCSPISGHRSVSWYQQTPGQGLQFLFEYFSETQRNKGNFPGRFSGRQFSNSRSEMNVSTLELGDSALYLCAWGPEGDTQYFGPGTRLTVL.

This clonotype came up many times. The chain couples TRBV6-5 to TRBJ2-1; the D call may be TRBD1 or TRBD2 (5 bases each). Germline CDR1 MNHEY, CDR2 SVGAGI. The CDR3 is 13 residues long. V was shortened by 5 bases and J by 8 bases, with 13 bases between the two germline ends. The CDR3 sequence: CASSLRGGDEQFF. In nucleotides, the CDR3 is TGTGCCAGCAGTCTGAGGGGTGGCGATGAGCAGTTCTTC.

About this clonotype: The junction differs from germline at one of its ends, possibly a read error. CDR3 bases: TGCGCCAGCTGCTTGGATCCACAAGGGGACACTGTAGCTTTCTTT. It specifies CASCLDPQGDTVAFF. This sequence joins TRBV5-1 and TRBJ1-1; TRBD1 might be the D (6 bases). The CDR3 is 15 residues long. CDR1 and CDR2 (germline): SGHRS, YFSETQ.

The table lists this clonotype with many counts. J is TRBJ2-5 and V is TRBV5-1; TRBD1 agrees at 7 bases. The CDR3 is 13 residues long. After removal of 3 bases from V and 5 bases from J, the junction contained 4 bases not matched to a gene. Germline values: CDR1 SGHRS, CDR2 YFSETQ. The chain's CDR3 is CASSSGQAETQYF. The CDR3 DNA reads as TGCGCCAGCAGCTCAGGACAGGCGGAGACCCAGTACTTC. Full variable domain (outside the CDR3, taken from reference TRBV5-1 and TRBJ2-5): KAGVTQTPRYLIKTRGQQVTLSCSPISGHRSVSWYQQTPGQGLQFLFEYFSETQRNKGNFPGRFSGRQFSNSRSEMNVSTLELGDSALYLCASSSGQAETQYFGPGTRLLVL.

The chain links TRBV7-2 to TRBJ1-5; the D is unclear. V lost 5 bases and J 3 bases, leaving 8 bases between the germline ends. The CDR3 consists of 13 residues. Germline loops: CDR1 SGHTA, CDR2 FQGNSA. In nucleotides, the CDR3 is TGTGCCAGCAGCCCCTGGGACAATCAGCCCCAGCATTTT. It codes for CASSPWDNQPQHF.

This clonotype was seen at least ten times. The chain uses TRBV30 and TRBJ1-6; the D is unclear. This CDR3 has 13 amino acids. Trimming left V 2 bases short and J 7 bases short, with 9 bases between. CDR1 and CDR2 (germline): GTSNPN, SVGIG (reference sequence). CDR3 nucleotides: TGTGCCTGGAGTACCGCGATAAATTCACCCCTCCACTTT. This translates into CAWSTAINSPLHF.

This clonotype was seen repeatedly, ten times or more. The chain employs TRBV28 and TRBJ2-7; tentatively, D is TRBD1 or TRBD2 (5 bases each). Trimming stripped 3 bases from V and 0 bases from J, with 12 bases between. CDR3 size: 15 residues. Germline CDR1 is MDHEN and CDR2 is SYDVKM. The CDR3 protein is CASSFAPGPSYEQYV. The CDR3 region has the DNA TGTGCCAGCAGTTTTGCGCCGGGACCCTCCTACGAGCAGTACGTC.

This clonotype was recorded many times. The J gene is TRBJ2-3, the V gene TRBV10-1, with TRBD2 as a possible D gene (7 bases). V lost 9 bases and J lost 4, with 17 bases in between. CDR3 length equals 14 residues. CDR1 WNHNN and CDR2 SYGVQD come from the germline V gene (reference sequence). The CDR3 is CARLRGPQPDTQYF. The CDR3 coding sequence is TGCGCCAGGCTGCGGGGGCCCCAGCCAGATACGCAGTATTTT.

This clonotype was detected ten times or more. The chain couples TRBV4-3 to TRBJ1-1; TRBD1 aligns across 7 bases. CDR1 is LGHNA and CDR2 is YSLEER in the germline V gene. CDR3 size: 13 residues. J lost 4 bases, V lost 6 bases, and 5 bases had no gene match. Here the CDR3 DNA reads TGCGCCAGCAGAAACAGGGGAAGCACTGAAGCTTTCTTT. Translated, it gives CASRNRGSTEAFF.

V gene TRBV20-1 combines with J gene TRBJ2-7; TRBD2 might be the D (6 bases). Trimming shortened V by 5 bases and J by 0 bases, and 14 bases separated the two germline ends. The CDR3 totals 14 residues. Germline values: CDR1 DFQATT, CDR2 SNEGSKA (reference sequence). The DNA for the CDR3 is TGCAGTGCTTTTGGGGACTTTAGCTCCTACGAGCAGTACGTC. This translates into CSAFGDFSSYEQYV.

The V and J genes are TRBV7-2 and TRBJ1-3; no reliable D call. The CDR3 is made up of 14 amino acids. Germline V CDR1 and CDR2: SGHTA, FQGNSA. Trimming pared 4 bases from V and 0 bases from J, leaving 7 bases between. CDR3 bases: TGTGCCAGCAGCTCTCCGGCCTCTGGAAACACCATATATTTT. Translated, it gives CASSSPASGNTIYF.

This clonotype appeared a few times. CDR3 in amino acids: CASSPGGLAGGGTQYF. The CDR3 DNA is TGTGCCAGCAGCCCAGGGGGACTAGCGGGGGGAGGGACCCAGTACTTC. This chain connects TRBV5-4 to TRBJ2-5, with 15 bases aligning to TRBD2. V gave up 4 bases and J gave up 7 bases; unmatched junction bases: 8. Germline V gene data show CDR1 as SGHNT and CDR2 as YYREEE (reference sequence). The CDR3 contains 16 residues.

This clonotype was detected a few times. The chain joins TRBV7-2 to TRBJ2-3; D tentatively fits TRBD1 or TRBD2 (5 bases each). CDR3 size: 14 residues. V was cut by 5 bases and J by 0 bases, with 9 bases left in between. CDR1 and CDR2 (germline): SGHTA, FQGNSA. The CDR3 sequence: CASSPWDSTDTQYF. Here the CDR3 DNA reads TGTGCCAGCAGCCCTTGGGACAGCACAGATACGCAGTATTTT.